This paragraph covers one T cell receptor (beta chain) sequence. The data are from a study of blood T cell repertoires in COVID-19. The wider study: The cDNA or gDNA used as material had been derived from T cells, B-cell-depleted T cells, or PBMCs.

Recruitment covered about two dozen US areas and drew participants whose ages spanned about 18 to 90 years. Sequencing was performed with immunoSEQ multiplex PCR; in TCRdb, only in-frame clones are kept and a portion is missing. The sample contains 200,000 or so clones, 83% of which appear only once. Germline CDR1 is MNHNS and CDR2 is SASEGT. V gave up 3 bases and J gave up 9 bases, with 12 bases separating them. This CDR3 contains 14 residues. What was sequenced was PBMCs or T cells enriched from blood (not recorded which). This sequence was found in a woman aged 45-60 years who had been exposed to COVID-19. The V and J genes are TRBV6-1 and TRBJ1-6, with a tentative D call TRBD1 (5 bases). CDR3 protein: CASSEAGRFSPLHF. CDR3 nucleotides: TGTGCCAGCAGTGAGGCAGGGCGGTTTTCACCCCTCCACTTT.